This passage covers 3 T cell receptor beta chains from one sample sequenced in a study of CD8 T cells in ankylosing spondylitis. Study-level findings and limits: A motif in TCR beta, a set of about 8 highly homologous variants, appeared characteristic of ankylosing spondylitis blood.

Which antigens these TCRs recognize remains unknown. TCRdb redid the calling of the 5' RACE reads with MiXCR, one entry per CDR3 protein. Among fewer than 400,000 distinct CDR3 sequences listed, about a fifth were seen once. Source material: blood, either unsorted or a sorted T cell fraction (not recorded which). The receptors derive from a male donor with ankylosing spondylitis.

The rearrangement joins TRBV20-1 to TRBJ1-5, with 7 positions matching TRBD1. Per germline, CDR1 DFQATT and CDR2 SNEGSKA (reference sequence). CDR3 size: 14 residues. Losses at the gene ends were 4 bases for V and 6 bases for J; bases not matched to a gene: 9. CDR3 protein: CSAIPGGGGQPQHF. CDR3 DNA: TGCAGTGCTATCCCAGGGGGGGGAGGTCAGCCCCAGCATTTT.

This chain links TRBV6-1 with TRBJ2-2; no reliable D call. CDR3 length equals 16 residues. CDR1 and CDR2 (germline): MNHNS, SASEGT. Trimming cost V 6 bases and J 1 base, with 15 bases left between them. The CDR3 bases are TGTGCCAGCAGGACCCTACCACAAATGAACACCGGGGAGCTGTTTTTT. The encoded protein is CASRTLPQMNTGELFF.

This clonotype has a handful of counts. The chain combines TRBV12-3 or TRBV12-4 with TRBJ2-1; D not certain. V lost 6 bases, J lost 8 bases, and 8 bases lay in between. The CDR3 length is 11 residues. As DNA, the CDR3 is TGTGCCAGCAGCACCCTCCATGAGCAGTTCTTC. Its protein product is CASSTLHEQFF.